These 20 T cell receptor beta chains were sequenced from one sample in a study of T cell responses to AZD1222 COVID-19 vaccine. Clones were read by immunoSEQ multiplex PCR, and TCRdb kept only the in-frame ones, dropping some. The sample shows about 84,000 clones, 85% to 90% of them seen only once. The input for sequencing was peripheral blood, taken on day 0 of AZD1222 vaccination. The receptors derive from an adult in good health.

The rearrangement joins TRBV6-1 to TRBJ2-5; D gene unclear. This CDR3 comprises 14 residues. From germline, CDR1 is MNHNS and CDR2 SASEGT. The V gene lost 2 bases and the J gene lost 2 bases, with 9 bases spanning the gap. CDR3 coding DNA: TGTGCCAGCAGTGAAAGGCCAGGACAAGAGACCCAGTACTTC. Translated: CASSERPGQETQYF.

V and J are TRBV7-3 and TRBJ2-3; D perhaps matches TRBD1 (6 bases). The CDR3 contains 15 residues. Germline V gives CDR1 SGHTA, CDR2 FQGTGA. Trimming pared 4 bases from V and 3 bases from J, leaving 14 bases between. The CDR3 spells CASSSQGLNTDTQYF. CDR3 DNA sequence: TGTGCCAGCAGCTCACAGGGCCTCAATACAGATACGCAGTATTTT.

This clone was found once. V is TRBV2 and J is TRBJ1-2; D perhaps matches TRBD1 (5 bases). V was trimmed by 6 bases and J by 4 bases, leaving 9 bases between them. The CDR3 is 12 residues long. Germline V CDR1 and CDR2: SNHLY, FYNNEI. The CDR3 sequence: CASSPQGYGYTF. The CDR3 DNA reads TGTGCCAGCAGCCCGCAGGGCTATGGCTACACCTTC.

The V call is TRBV7-5, the J call TRBJ2-1; no DNA check was done on the table's D call, TRBD2. TRBV7-5 is marked as a pseudogene. The CDR3 runs 16 residues. CDR3 sequence: CVRSSGLAGSYNEQFF. In DNA form, the CDR3 reads TGTGTCAGAAGCTCAGGACTAGCGGGTTCCTACAATGAGCAGTTCTTC.

This clone was seen a single time. The V gene is TRBV2, the J gene TRBJ1-5; D perhaps matches TRBD1 (6 bases). Germline CDR1 SNHLY, CDR2 FYNNEI. V gave up 6 bases and J gave up 3 bases, with 15 bases separating them. The CDR3 runs to 15 residues. The CDR3 nucleotides read TGTGCCAGCAGCCAAGAGGGGGATTACAATCAGCCCCAGCATTTT. It is translated as CASSQEGDYNQPQHF.

The J gene is TRBJ1-5, the V gene TRBV18, with D unclear. Trimming left V 3 bases short and J 4 bases short, with 7 bases between. Germline values: CDR1 KGHSH, CDR2 LQKENI. The CDR3 runs 13 residues. The CDR3 loop reads CASSPSINQPQHF. CDR3 nucleotide sequence: TGTGCCAGCTCACCCTCTATAAATCAGCCCCAGCATTTT.

The chain couples TRBV9 to TRBJ2-3; D might be TRBD1 or TRBD2, each matching 6 bases. Looked up from germline, CDR1 is SGDLS and CDR2 is YYNGEE. The CDR3 spans 16 residues. V gave up 0 bases and J gave up 4 bases, with 15 bases separating them. CDR3 DNA sequence: TGTGCCAGCAGCGTAGCTGAGGGGGGCAGTGCAGATACGCAGTATTTT. Translation: CASSVAEGGSADTQYF.

This clone was seen once. The V call is TRBV10-3, the J call TRBJ1-5; D is unclear. V dropped 4 bases and J dropped 1 base, with 2 bases sitting between them. From germline, CDR1 is ENHRY and CDR2 SYGVKD. The CDR3 is 12 amino acids. The CDR3 DNA is TGTGCCATCAGTGGAAGCAATCAGCCCCAGCATTTT. This codes for CAISGSNQPQHF.

The CDR3 spells CASSEQRSTDTQYF. Written as DNA, the CDR3 is TGTGCCAGCAGTGAACAGCGGAGCACAGATACGCAGTATTTT. The chain employs TRBV2 and TRBJ2-3, with D possibly TRBD2 on 5 matching bases. The CDR3 has 14 amino acids. Trimming pared 2 bases from V and 0 bases from J, leaving 6 bases between. Germline V lookup: CDR1 SNHLY, CDR2 FYNNEI.

The CDR3 DNA is TGTGCCAGCTCAACCCCGGGACGCCTCTGGGGCTACACCTTC. Its translation is CASSTPGRLWGYTF. The chain joins TRBV6-5 to TRBJ1-2; TRBD1 might be the D (5 bases). Trimming stripped 8 bases from V and 8 bases from J, with 21 bases between. This CDR3 is built from 14 residues. Germline V gene lookup returns CDR1 MNHEY and CDR2 SVGAGI.

The DNA for the CDR3 is TGTGCCAGCAGCTCTGACCGGTTCGAGCCCCAGCATTTT. Translated: CASSSDRFEPQHF. J is TRBJ1-5 and V is TRBV5-5; D not certain. The germline V gene has CDR1 SGHKS and CDR2 YYEKEE (reference sequence). The CDR3 is 13 residues long. V was cut by 3 bases and J by 8 bases, with 12 bases left in between. The full variable domain, in which reference TRBV5-5 and TRBJ1-5 provide the parts outside the CDR3, is DAGVTQSPTHLIKTRGQQVTLRCSPISGHKSVSWYQQVLGQGPQFIFQYYEKEERGRGNFPDRFSARQFPNYSSELNVNALLLGDSALYLCASSSDRFEPQHFGDGTRLSIL.

The chain has TRBV6-1 and TRBJ1-3, with D perhaps matching TRBD1 (5 bases). The CDR3 totals 16 residues. The germline V gene encodes CDR1 MNHNS and CDR2 SASEGT. Deletions cut 1 base from V and 0 bases from J, with 10 bases between. In DNA, the CDR3 is TGTGCCAGCAGTGAAGGCGGGGCTAGCTCTGGAAACACCATATATTTT. This translates into CASSEGGASSGNTIYF.

Turning to this clone: At the DNA level, this CDR3 is encoded by other sequences in the same sample as well. The rearrangement uses TRBV28 and TRBJ1-2, with a weak D call TRBD1 (5 bases). Germline values: CDR1 MDHEN, CDR2 SYDVKM. V lost 3 bases and J lost 4, with 9 bases in between. The CDR3 is 13 residues long. The CDR3 protein is CASSFGGIYGYTF. CDR3 nucleotide sequence: TGTGCCAGCAGTTTCGGGGGAATCTATGGCTACACCTTC.

V and J are TRBV27 and TRBJ2-3; TRBD1 might be the D (6 bases). The CDR3 covers 12 residues. V shed 10 bases and J shed 4 bases, with 12 bases lying between them. In germline, CDR1 is MNHEY, CDR2 SMNVEV (reference sequence). Here the CDR3 reads CATGSGADTQYF. For the CDR3, the DNA is TGTGCCACCGGGTCAGGGGCAGATACGCAGTATTTT.

This chain uses TRBV19 with TRBJ2-1, with D maybe TRBD1 (7 bases). V lost 6 bases and J 6 bases, leaving 21 bases between the germline ends. Germline CDR1 reads LNHDA; CDR2 reads SQIVND (reference sequence). The CDR3 runs to 16 residues. CDR3 residues: CASREGALFPGNEQFF. The CDR3 DNA sequence: TGTGCCAGTAGGGAGGGGGCCCTGTTTCCCGGCAATGAGCAGTTCTTC.

The V call is TRBV4-2, the J call TRBJ2-7, with 11 bases aligning to TRBD2. CDR1 and CDR2 (germline): LGHNA, YNFKEQ. CDR3 length: 17 residues. With 3 bases clipped from V and 0 bases from J, the junction kept 7 bases outside the gene matches. DNA of the CDR3: TGTGCCAGCAGCCAGGAAGGGACTAGCGGATACTCCTACGAGCAGTACTTC. Translating gives CASSQEGTSGYSYEQYF.

The chain employs TRBV28 and TRBJ1-5; maybe TRBD1 (5 bases). V was trimmed by 8 bases and J by 4 bases, leaving 15 bases between them. Germline CDR1 is MDHEN and CDR2 is SYDVKM. The CDR3 runs to 14 residues. The CDR3 coding sequence is TGTGCCAGCGTACACGGCTGGGGGAATCAGCCCCAGCATTTT. Its translation is CASVHGWGNQPQHF.

The gene calls are TRBV2 and TRBJ2-3; 13 positions match TRBD2. The ends lost 0 bases at V and 6 bases at J; junction bases unmatched: 3. The V gene's germline CDR1 is SNHLY and CDR2 FYNNEI. The CDR3 covers 16 residues. The CDR3 here is CASSEAELAGGDTQYF. In DNA, the CDR3 is TGTGCCAGCAGTGAAGCGGAACTAGCGGGAGGGGATACGCAGTATTTT.

V and J are TRBV9 and TRBJ2-1; 8 positions agree with TRBD2. CDR3 length: 15 residues. Germline values: CDR1 SGDLS, CDR2 YYNGEE. With 0 bases clipped from V and 8 bases from J, the junction kept 7 bases outside the gene matches. The CDR3 loop reads CASSVGVGGVDEQFF. The CDR3 bases are TGTGCCAGCAGCGTAGGAGTCGGGGGGGTGGATGAGCAGTTCTTC. Full variable domain (rest looked up from reference TRBV9 and TRBJ2-1): DSGVTQTPKHLITATGQRVTLRCSPRSGDLSVYWYQQSLDQGLQFLIQYYNGEERAKGNILERFSAQQFPDLHSELNLSSLELGDSALYFCASSVGVGGVDEQFFGPGTRLTVL.

The chain couples TRBV5-1 to TRBJ2-5; 8 nucleotides match TRBD1. Losses at the gene ends were 3 bases for V and 2 bases for J; bases not matched to a gene: 3. Germline-derived CDR1 and CDR2 are SGHRS and YFSETQ. The length of the CDR3 is 14 residues. CDR3: CASSSWTGQETQYF. In DNA, the CDR3 is TGCGCCAGCAGCTCTTGGACAGGGCAAGAGACCCAGTACTTC.